This T cell receptor (beta chain) was captured in a study of Ad26.COV2.S vaccination and SARS-CoV-2 variants. The study, taken as a whole, reports: Vaccinated individuals (as opposed to placebo recipients) had higher spike-specific TCR breadth.

As regards this clone: Its antigen is not known.

Regarding treatment: around 19 received Ad26.COV2.S at low or high dose, single or two shots; about 5 received placebo; per-sample allocation not given. Collection of samples fell on day 63 after the first vaccine or placebo injection. In the vaccine, an Ad26 vector expressed the SARS-CoV-2 spike of the Wuhan strain. Profiling relied on immunoSEQ multiplex PCR, and the TCRdb table lists in-frame clones only, not all of them. The sample consists of roughly 500,000 clones, 75% to 90% of them appearing once. This CDR3 region has 15 residues. V was clipped by 0 bases and J by 1 base; unmatched bases: 3. Germline-derived CDR1 and CDR2 are SGHNT and YYREEE (reference sequence).

The origin of this receptor is a person aged 18-65 years who received the Ad26.COV2.S COVID-19 vaccine or a placebo. The specimen comprised peripheral blood, sampled in a trial of Ad26.COV2.S vaccine versus placebo. The rearrangement uses TRBV5-4 and TRBJ2-5, with TRBD2 matching 7 bases. CDR3 protein: CASSLGGGIQETQYF. The DNA for the CDR3 is TGTGCCAGCAGCTTGGGGGGGGGTATCCAAGAGACCCAGTACTTC.